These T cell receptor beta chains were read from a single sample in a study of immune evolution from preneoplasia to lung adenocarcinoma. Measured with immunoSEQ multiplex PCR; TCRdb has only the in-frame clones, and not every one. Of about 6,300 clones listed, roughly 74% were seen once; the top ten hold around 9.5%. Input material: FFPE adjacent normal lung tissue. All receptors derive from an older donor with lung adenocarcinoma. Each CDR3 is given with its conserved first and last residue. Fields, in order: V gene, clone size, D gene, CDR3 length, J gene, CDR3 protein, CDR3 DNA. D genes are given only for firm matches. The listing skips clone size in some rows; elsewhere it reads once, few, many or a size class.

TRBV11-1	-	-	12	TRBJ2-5	CASSLAGETQYF	TGTGCCAGCAGCTTAGCGGGAGAGACCCAGTACTTC
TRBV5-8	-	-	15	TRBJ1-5	CASSLGDGSNQPQHF	TGTGCCAGCAGCTTGGGGGACGGTAGCAATCAGCCCCAGCATTTT
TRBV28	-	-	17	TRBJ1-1	CASSFPAYRVSDTEAFF	TGTGCCAGCAGTTTTCCCGCTTACAGGGTTTCGGACACTGAAGCTTTCTTT
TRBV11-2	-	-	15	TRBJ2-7	CASSLGPGDSYEQYF	TGTGCCAGCAGCTTAGGACCAGGGGATTCCTACGAGCAGTACTTC
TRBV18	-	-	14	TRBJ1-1	CASSELRSNTEAFF	TGTGCCAGCTCCGAGCTTAGAAGTAACACTGAAGCTTTCTTT
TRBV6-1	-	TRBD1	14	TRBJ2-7	CASSFPGTGAEQYF	TGTGCCAGCAGTTTCCCCGGGACAGGGGCCGAGCAGTACTTC
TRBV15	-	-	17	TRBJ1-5	CATSRDRAGMGNQPQHF	TGTGCCACCAGCAGAGATAGAGCGGGTATGGGCAATCAGCCCCAGCATTTT
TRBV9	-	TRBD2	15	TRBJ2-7	CASSVGSGGGYEQYF	TGTGCCAGCAGCGTAGGCAGCGGGGGAGGTTACGAGCAGTACTTC
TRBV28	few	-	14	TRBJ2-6	CASNQGSGANVLTF	TGTGCCAGCAACCAGGGGTCTGGGGCCAACGTCCTGACTTTC
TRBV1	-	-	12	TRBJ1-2	CTPRGGEEGYTF	TGCACCCCCAGGGGAGGGGAGGAGGGCTACACCTTC
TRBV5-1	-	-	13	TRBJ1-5	CASSSDSNQPQHF	TGCGCCAGCAGCTCGGATAGCAATCAGCCCCAGCATTTT
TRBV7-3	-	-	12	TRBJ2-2	CASSFRPGELFF	TGTGCCAGCAGCTTCAGGCCCGGGGAGCTGTTTTTT
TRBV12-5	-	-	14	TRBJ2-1	CASGPGQGGDEQFF	TGTGCTAGTGGCCCAGGACAGGGAGGGGATGAGCAGTTCTTC
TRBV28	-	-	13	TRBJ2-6	CASSYSGANVLTF	TGTGCCAGCAGTTACTCTGGGGCCAACGTCCTGACTTTC
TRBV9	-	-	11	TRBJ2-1	CASSKDNEQFF	TGTGCCAGCAGCAAGGACAATGAGCAGTTCTTC
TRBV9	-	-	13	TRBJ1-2	CASSVGQRNGYTF	TGTGCCAGCAGCGTTGGACAGCGGAATGGCTACACCTTC
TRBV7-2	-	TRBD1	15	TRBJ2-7	CASSPTAGQGYEQYF	TGTGCCAGCAGCCCAACCGCCGGACAGGGCTACGAGCAGTACTTC
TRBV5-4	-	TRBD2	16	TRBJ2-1	CASSWGAGLGVNEQFF	TGTGCCAGCAGCTGGGGAGCGGGATTAGGCGTCAATGAGCAGTTCTTC
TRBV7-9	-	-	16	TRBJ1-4	CASSAELHATNEKLFF	TGTGCCAGCAGCGCCGAGCTTCATGCAACTAATGAAAAACTGTTTTTT
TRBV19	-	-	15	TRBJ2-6	CASRGASSGANVLTF	TGTGCCAGCCGGGGGGCCAGCTCTGGGGCCAACGTCCTGACTTTC
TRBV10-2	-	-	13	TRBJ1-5	CASRGHSNQPQHF	TGCGCCAGCAGAGGACATAGCAATCAGCCCCAGCATTTT
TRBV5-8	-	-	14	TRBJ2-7	CASSFWGVRDEQYF	TGTGCCAGCAGCTTTTGGGGGGTAAGAGACGAGCAGTACTTC
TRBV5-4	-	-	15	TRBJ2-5	CASSLEPEYQETQYF	TGTGCCAGCAGCTTGGAGCCCGAATACCAAGAGACCCAGTACTTC
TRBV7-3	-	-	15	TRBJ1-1	CASSLMGRGATEAFF	TGTGCCAGCAGCTTAATGGGCAGGGGCGCCACTGAAGCTTTCTTT
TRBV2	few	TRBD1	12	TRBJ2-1	CASGDSYNEQFF	TGTGCCAGCGGGGACAGTTACAATGAGCAGTTCTTC
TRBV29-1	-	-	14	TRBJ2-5	CSVNSLGRQETQYF	TGCAGCGTTAACTCGCTGGGGCGGCAAGAGACCCAGTACTTC
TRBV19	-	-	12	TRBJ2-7	CASSIEGRGQYF	TGTGCCAGTAGTATCGAGGGCCGCGGGCAGTACTTC
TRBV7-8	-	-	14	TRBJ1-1	CASSLAGLNTEAFF	TGTGCCAGCAGCTTAGCAGGGTTGAACACTGAAGCTTTCTTT
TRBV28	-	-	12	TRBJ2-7	CASSLRGGEQYF	TGTGCCAGCAGTCTCAGGGGTGGCGAGCAGTACTTC
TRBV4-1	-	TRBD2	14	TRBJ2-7	CASSRSGREAEQYF	TGCGCCAGCAGCCGTAGCGGGAGGGAAGCCGAGCAGTACTTC
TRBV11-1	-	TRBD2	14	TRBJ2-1	CASSLGASGSQQFF	TGTGCCAGCAGCCTAGGGGCTAGCGGGAGCCAACAGTTCTTC
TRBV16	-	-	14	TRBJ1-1	CASSQLGGNTEAFF	TGTGCCAGCAGCCAATTGGGCGGGAACACTGAAGCTTTCTTT
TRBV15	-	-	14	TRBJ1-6	CATAPGVLDSPLHF	TGTGCCACGGCCCCAGGGGTTCTGGATTCACCCCTCCACTTT
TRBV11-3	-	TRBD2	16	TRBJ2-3	CASSLVPGGSTDTQYF	TGTGCCAGCAGCTTAGTCCCGGGGGGGAGCACAGATACGCAGTATTTT
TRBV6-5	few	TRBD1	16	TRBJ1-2	CASSYRGTASRGGYTF	TGTGCCAGCAGTTACCGAGGGACAGCTTCGCGGGGAGGCTACACCTTC
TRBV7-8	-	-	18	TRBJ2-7	CASSLALPRAVLSYEQYF	TGTGCCAGCAGCTTAGCGCTTCCGAGGGCCGTGCTTTCCTACGAGCAGTACTTC
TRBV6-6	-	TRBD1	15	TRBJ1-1	CASSYRGQGDTEAFF	TGTGCCAGCAGTTACCGAGGACAGGGGGACACTGAAGCTTTCTTT
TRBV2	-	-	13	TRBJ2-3	CASTEGQGDTQYF	TGTGCCAGCACGGAGGGGCAGGGAGATACGCAGTATTTT
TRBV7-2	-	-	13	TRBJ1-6	CASSFMLRSPLHF	TGTGCCAGCAGCTTCATGTTACGATCACCCCTCCACTTT
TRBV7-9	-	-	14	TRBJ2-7	CASPPTGGQYEQYF	TGTGCCAGCCCCCCGACCGGGGGGCAATACGAGCAGTACTTC
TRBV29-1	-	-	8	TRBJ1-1	CSVERAFF	TGCAGCGTTGAAAGAGCTTTCTTT
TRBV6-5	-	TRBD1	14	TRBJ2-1	CASSTRDRDYEQFF	TGTGCCAGCAGTACGCGGGACAGGGACTATGAGCAGTTCTTC